This section outlines one TCR beta chain sequence together with its context. V was trimmed by 5 bases and J by 10 bases, leaving 21 bases between them. CDR1 and CDR2 from the germline V gene are SGHAT and FQNNGV. The CDR3 extends over 16 amino acids. Repertoires were generated with immunoSEQ multiplex PCR, while TCRdb's copy carries only in-frame clones and drops some. The data contain just over 2,000,000 clones, roughly 94% of them seen just once; the ten biggest clones take up 0.1% to 0.15%. This record comes from a study of shared clonotypes between healthy human individuals. Across the study: Three plates each covered CD4 naive and memory; CD8 naive two, CD8 memory one.

The chain is built from TRBV11-2 and TRBJ1-6, with D perhaps TRBD1 (6 bases). This TCR derives from a man in his late teens or twenties in good health. Sequencing was carried out using naive CD4+ T cells sorted from blood. Indicated subset: CD45RA+ positively selected. In nucleotides, the CDR3 is TGTGCCAGCAGCGTTCGTGGGGGGACAATTTACTCACCCCTCCACTTT. Its translation is CASSVRGGTIYSPLHF.